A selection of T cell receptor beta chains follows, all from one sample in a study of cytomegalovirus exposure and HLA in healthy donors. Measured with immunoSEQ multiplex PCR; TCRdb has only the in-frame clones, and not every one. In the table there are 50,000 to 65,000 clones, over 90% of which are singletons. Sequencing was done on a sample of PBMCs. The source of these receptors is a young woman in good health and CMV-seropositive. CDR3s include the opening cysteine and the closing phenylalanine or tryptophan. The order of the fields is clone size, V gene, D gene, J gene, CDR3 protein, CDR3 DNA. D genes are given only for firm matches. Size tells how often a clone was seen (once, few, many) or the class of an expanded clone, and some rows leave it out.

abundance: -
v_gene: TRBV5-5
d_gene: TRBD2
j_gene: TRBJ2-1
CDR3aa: CASSPRGDEQFF
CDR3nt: TGTGCCAGCAGCCCGCGGGGGGATGAGCAGTTCTTC

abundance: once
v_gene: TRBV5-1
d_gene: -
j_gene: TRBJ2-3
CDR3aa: CASSLEGALDTQYF
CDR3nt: TGCGCCAGCAGCTTGGAGGGAGCTCTGGATACGCAGTATTTT

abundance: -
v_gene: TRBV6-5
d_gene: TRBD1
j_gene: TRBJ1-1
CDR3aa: CASSYRGQGYTEAFF
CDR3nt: TGTGCCAGCAGTTACAGGGGACAGGGGTACACTGAAGCTTTCTTT

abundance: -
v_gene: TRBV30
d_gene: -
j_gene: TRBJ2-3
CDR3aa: CAWSIQGGTDTQYF
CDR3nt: TGTGCCTGGAGTATCCAGGGCGGCACAGATACGCAGTATTTT

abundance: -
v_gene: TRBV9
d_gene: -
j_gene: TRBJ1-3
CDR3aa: CASSSAETGNTIYF
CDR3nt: TGTGCCAGCAGCTCCGCCGAGACTGGAAACACCATATATTTT

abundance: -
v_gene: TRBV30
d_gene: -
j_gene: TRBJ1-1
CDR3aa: CAWSLLGSGTEAFF
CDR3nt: TGTGCCTGGAGCCTCCTCGGGAGTGGCACTGAAGCTTTCTTT

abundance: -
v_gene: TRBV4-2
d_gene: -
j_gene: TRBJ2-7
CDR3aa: CASSQEQVYEQYF
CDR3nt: TGTGCCAGCAGCCAAGAACAAGTCTACGAGCAGTACTTC

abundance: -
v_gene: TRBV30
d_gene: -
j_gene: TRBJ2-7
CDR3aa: CAWSPTGRTYEQYF
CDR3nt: TGTGCCTGGAGTCCAACGGGAAGGACCTACGAGCAGTACTTC

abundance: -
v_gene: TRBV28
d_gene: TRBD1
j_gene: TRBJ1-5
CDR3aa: CASSSPQGALYQPQHF
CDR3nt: TGTGCCAGCAGTTCGCCCCAGGGGGCGCTTTATCAGCCCCAGCATTTT

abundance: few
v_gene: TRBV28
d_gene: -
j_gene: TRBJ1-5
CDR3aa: CASSWRGTQPQHF
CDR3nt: TGTGCCAGCAGTTGGAGGGGAACACAGCCCCAGCATTTT

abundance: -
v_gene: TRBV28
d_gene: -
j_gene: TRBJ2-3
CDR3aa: CASISADTQYF
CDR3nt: TGTGCCAGCATCTCCGCAGATACGCAGTATTTT

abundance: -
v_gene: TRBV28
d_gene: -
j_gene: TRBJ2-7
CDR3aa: CASGGTASSYEQYF
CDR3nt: TGTGCCAGCGGGGGGACGGCTAGCTCCTACGAGCAGTACTTC

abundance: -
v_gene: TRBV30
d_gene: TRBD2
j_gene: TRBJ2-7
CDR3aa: CAWRGLAGHYEQYF
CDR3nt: TGTGCCTGGCGGGGACTAGCGGGGCATTACGAGCAGTACTTC

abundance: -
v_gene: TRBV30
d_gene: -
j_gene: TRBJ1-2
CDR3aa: CAWSVLARNYGYTF
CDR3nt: TGTGCCTGGAGTGTACTCGCCAGGAACTATGGCTACACCTTC

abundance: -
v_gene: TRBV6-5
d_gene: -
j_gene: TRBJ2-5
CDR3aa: CASSYGSGQETQYF
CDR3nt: TGTGCCAGCAGTTACGGGTCGGGACAAGAGACCCAGTACTTC

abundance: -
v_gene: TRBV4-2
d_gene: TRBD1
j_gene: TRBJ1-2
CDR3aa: CASSQLASGGQGLYGYTF
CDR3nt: TGTGCCAGCAGCCAATTGGCATCTGGGGGACAGGGCCTCTATGGCTACACCTTC

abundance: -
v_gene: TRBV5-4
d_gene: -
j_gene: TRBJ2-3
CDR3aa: CASSGRGTHNSDTQYF
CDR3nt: TGTGCCAGCAGCGGTCGCGGGACTCATAACTCAGATACGCAGTATTTT

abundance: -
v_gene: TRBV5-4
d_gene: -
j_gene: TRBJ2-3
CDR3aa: CASSSGVGAMGADTQYF
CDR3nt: TGTGCCAGCAGCTCCGGTGTAGGGGCTATGGGTGCAGATACGCAGTATTTT

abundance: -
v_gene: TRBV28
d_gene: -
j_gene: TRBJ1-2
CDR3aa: CASTPRSYGYTF
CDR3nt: TGTGCCAGCACCCCCCGTAGCTATGGCTACACCTTC

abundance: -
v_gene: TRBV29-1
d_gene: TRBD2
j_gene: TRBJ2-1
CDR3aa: CSVDGVTGGLSYNEQFF
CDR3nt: TGCAGCGTTGATGGGGTGACGGGGGGGCTCTCCTACAATGAGCAGTTCTTC

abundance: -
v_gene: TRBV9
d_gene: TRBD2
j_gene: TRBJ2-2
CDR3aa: CASSAGLAGNTGELFF
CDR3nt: TGTGCCAGCAGCGCAGGACTAGCGGGAAACACCGGGGAGCTGTTTTTT

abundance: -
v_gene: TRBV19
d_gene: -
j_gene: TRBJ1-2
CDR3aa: CASSIGVFGYTF
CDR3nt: TGTGCCAGTAGTATCGGTGTCTTTGGCTACACCTTC

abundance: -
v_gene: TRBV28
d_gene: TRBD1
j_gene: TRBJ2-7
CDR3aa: CASTVDRGAAGQYF
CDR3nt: TGTGCCAGCACCGTAGACAGGGGGGCCGCTGGGCAGTACTTC

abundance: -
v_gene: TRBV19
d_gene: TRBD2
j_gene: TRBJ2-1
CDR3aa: CASSAGGGNEQFF
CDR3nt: TGTGCCAGTAGTGCCGGGGGGGGCAATGAGCAGTTCTTC

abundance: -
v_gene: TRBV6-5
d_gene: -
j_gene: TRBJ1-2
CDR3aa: CASSPRPNYGYTF
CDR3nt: TGTGCCAGCAGCCCCCGTCCCAACTATGGCTACACCTTC

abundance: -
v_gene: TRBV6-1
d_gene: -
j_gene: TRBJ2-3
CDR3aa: CASSGEVVRSKDTQYF
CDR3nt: TGTGCCAGCAGTGGGGAGGTCGTACGTAGCAAAGATACGCAGTATTTT

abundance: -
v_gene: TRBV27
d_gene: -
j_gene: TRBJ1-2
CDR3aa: CASSGQNYGYTF
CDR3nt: TGTGCCAGCAGCGGACAGAACTATGGCTACACCTTC

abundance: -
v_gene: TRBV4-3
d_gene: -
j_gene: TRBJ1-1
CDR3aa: CASSQVFGQKGGEAFF
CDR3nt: TGCGCCAGCAGCCAAGTATTTGGACAGAAGGGTGGTGAAGCTTTCTTT

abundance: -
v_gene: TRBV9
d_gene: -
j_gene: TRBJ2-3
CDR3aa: CASSVVPVDTQYF
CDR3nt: TGTGCCAGCAGCGTAGTTCCTGTTGATACGCAGTATTTT

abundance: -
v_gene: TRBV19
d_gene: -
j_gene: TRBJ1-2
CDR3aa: CASIGPDYGYTF
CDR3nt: TGTGCCAGTATTGGGCCTGACTATGGCTACACCTTC

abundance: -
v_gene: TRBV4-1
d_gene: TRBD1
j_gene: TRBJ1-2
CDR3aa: CASSQDRQGVNYGYTF
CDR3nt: TGCGCCAGCAGCCAAGATCGTCAGGGGGTTAACTATGGCTACACCTTC

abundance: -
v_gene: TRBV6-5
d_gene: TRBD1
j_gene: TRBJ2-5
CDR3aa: CASSYYRGATQETQYF
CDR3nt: TGTGCCAGCAGTTACTACAGGGGGGCGACCCAAGAGACCCAGTACTTC

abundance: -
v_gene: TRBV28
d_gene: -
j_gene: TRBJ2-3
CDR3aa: CASSSSVSTDTQYF
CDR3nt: TGTGCCAGCAGTTCTTCAGTAAGCACAGATACGCAGTATTTT

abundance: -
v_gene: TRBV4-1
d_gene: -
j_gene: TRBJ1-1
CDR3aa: CASSQEVGVGGAKAFF
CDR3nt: TGCGCCAGCAGCCAAGAAGTGGGCGTTGGAGGGGCAAAAGCTTTCTTT

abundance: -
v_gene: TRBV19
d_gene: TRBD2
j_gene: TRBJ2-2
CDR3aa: CASSPTSGSLTGELFF
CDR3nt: TGTGCCAGTAGTCCGACTAGCGGGAGTCTCACCGGGGAGCTGTTTTTT

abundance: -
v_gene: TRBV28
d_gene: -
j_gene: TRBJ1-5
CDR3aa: CASSSGGQPQHF
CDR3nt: TGTGCCAGCAGTTCGGGGGGTCAGCCCCAGCATTTT

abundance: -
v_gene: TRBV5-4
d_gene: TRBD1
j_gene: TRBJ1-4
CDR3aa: CASSDSRQGNEKLFF
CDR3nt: TGTGCCAGCAGCGATTCGAGACAGGGTAATGAAAAACTGTTTTTT

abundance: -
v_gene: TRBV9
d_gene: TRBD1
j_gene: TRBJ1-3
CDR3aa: CASSLGTGPGNTIYF
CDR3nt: TGTGCCAGCAGCCTCGGGACAGGGCCTGGAAACACCATATATTTT

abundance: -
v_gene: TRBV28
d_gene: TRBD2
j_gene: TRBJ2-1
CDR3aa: CASREAGGGDNEQFF
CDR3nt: TGTGCCAGCAGGGAAGCGGGAGGCGGCGACAATGAGCAGTTCTTC

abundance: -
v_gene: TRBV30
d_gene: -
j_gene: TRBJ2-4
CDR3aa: CAWRKSQGGTKNIQYF
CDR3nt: TGTGCCTGGAGGAAAAGCCAGGGGGGAACCAAAAACATTCAGTACTTC

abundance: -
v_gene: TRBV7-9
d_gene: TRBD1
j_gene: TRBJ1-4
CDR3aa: CASSSGGWNEKLFF
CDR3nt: TGTGCCAGCAGCTCAGGGGGCTGGAATGAAAAACTGTTTTTT

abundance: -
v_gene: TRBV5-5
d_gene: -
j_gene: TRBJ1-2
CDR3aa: CASSLTVRDGYTF
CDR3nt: TGTGCCAGCAGCCTCACGGTCCGGGATGGCTACACCTTC

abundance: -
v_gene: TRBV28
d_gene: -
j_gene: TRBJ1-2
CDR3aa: CASSLQGSMRYTF
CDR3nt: TGTGCCAGCAGTTTACAGGGGTCTATGCGCTACACCTTC

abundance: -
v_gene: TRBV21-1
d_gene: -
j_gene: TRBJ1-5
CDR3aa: CASSDAPGQPQHF
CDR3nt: TGTGCCAGCAGCGACGCTCCAGGGCAGCCCCAGCATTTT

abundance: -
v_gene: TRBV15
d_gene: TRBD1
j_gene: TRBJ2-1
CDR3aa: CATSRDRASYNEQFF
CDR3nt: TGTGCCACCAGCAGGGACAGGGCGTCCTACAATGAGCAGTTCTTC

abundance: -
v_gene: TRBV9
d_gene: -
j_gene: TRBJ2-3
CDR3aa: CASSERTGTGDTDTQYF
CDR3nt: TGTGCCAGCAGCGAACGAACCGGGACGGGAGACACAGATACGCAGTATTTT

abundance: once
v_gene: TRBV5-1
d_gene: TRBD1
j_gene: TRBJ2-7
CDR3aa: CASSLRDRGIPGKQYF
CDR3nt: TGCGCCAGCAGCTTGAGGGACAGGGGAATCCCTGGCAAGCAGTACTTC